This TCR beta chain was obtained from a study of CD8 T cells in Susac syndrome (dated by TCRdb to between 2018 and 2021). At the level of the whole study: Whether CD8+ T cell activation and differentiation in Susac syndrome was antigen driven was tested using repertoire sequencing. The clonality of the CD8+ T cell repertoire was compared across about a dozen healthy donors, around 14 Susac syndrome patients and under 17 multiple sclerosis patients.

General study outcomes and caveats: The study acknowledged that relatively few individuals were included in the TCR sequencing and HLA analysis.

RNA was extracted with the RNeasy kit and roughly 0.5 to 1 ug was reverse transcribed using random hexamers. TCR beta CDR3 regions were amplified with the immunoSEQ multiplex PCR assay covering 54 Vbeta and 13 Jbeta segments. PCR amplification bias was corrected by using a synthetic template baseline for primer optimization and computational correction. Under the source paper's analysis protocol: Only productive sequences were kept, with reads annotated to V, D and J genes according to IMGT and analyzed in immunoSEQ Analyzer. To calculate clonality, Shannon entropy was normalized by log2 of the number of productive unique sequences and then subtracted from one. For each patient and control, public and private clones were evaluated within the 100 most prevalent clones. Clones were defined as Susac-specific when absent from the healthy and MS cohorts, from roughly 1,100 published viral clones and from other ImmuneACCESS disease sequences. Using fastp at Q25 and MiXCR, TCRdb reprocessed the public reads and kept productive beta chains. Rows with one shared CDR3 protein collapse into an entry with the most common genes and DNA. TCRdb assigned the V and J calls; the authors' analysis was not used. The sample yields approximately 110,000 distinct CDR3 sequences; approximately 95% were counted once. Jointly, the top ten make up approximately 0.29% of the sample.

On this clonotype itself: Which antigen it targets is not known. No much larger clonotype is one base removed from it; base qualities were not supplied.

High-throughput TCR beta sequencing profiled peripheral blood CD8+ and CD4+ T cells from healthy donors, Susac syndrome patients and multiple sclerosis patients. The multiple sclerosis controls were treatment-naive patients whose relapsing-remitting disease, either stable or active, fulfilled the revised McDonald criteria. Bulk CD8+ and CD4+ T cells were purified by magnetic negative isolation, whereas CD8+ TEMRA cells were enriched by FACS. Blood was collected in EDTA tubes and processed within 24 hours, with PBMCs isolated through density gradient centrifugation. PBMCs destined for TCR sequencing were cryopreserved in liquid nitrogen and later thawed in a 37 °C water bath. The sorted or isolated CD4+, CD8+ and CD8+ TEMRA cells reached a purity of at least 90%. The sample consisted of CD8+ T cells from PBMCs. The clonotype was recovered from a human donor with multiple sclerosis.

The CDR3 reads as follows: CASSLVLGPSGGLGETQYF. The bases read TGTGCCAGCAGCTTGGTTCTGGGGCCTAGCGGGGGGCTGGGGGAGACCCAGTACTTC. The chain employs TRBV7-2 and TRBJ2-5; 11 of the junction bases match TRBD2. The CDR3 contains 19 residues, cysteine and phenylalanine counted. The sequence is cut down to CDR3 DNA, 57 bases in frame from base 1. The germline V gene yields SGHTA for CDR1 and FQGNSA for CDR2. From V the trimming removes 3 bases and from J it removes 5 bases, while the gene matches leave 17 bases of the junction unaccounted for. The reference TRBV7-2 and TRBJ2-5 proteins fill in what lies around the CDR3, so the full variable domain reads GAGVSQSPSNKVTEKGKDVELRCDPISGHTALYWYRQSLGQGLEFLIYFQGNSAPDKSGLPSDRFSAERTGGSVSTLTIQRTQQEDSAVYLCASSLVLGPSGGLGETQYFGPGTRLLVL.